These 17 T cell receptor beta chains share one sample of origin, sequenced in a study of shared clonotypes between healthy human individuals. Sequencing was performed with immunoSEQ multiplex PCR; in TCRdb, only in-frame clones are kept and a portion is missing. The sample carries fewer than 2.5 million clones, over 85% recorded once. The sample consisted of naive CD4+ T cells from PBMCs. Indicated subset: CD45RA+ positively selected. The receptors shown here come from a man younger than 35 in good health. Some clones in this sample may be carry-over from other donors' samples.

The chain carries TRBV27 and TRBJ1-1; unclear D gene. Germline assignment: CDR1 MNHEY and CDR2 SMNVEV (reference sequence). CDR3 size: 15 residues. V dropped 0 bases and J dropped 6 bases, with 14 bases sitting between them. CDR3 nucleotides: TGTGCCAGCAGTTTATCAGGCAGCCCTACATCTGAAGCTTTCTTT. As protein: CASSLSGSPTSEAFF.

About this clone itself: This sample also contains other DNA sequences that code for the same CDR3. V is TRBV5-1 and J is TRBJ2-1; D is unclear. The germline CDR1 and CDR2 sequences are SGHRS and YFSETQ. The CDR3 is 13 residues long. V lost 0 bases to trimming and J lost 5 bases, with 6 bases between them. CDR3 residues: CASSLGLNNEQFF. The CDR3 region has the DNA TGCGCCAGCAGCTTGGGGCTGAACAATGAGCAGTTCTTC.

The chain joins TRBV11-3 to TRBJ2-3; TRBD2 matches at 8 bases. Trimming cost V 5 bases and J 4 bases; bases outside gene matches: 8. This CDR3 is built from 15 residues. Looked up from germline, CDR1 is SGHNT and CDR2 is YENEEA. The CDR3 sequence: CASSKRGGPADTQYF. The DNA of the CDR3 is TGTGCCAGCAGCAAACGCGGGGGGCCGGCAGATACGCAGTATTTT.

This clone has only a few counts. The same CDR3 also results from other DNA sequences found in this sample. The chain uses TRBV5-1 and TRBJ2-1; 8 bases map to TRBD2. J lost 3 bases, V lost 0 bases, and 2 bases had no gene match. The CDR3 totals 15 residues. Per germline, CDR1 SGHRS and CDR2 YFSETQ. The CDR3 protein is CASSLGLAGYNEQFF. Written as DNA, the CDR3 is TGCGCCAGCAGCTTGGGCCTAGCGGGCTACAATGAGCAGTTCTTC.

This clone was recorded once. This rearrangement joins TRBV28 to TRBJ1-1, with D perhaps matching TRBD1 (5 bases). Looked up from germline, CDR1 is MDHEN and CDR2 is SYDVKM. V was pared by 0 bases and J by 2 bases, with 10 bases between. CDR3 length: 15 residues. The DNA for the CDR3 is TGTGCCAGCAGTTTATGGGGACTGAGAAACACTGAAGCTTTCTTT. Translation: CASSLWGLRNTEAFF. Full variable domain (missing parts from reference TRBV28 and TRBJ1-1): DVKVTQSSRYLVKRTGEKVFLECVQDMDHENMFWYRQDPGLGLRLIYFSYDVKMKEKGDIPEGYSVSREKKERFSLILESASTNQTSMYLCASSLWGLRNTEAFFGQGTRLTVV.

Regarding this clone: The same CDR3 is also encoded by other DNA sequences in this sample. The chain joins TRBV18 to TRBJ2-1; D possibly corresponds to TRBD1 (5 bases). From germline, CDR1 is KGHSH and CDR2 LQKENI. This CDR3 has 13 amino acids. V shed 3 bases and J shed 6 bases, with 9 bases lying between them. The CDR3 protein is CASSPQGFNEQFF. For the CDR3, the DNA is TGTGCCAGCTCACCTCAGGGTTTCAATGAGCAGTTCTTC.

The chain combines TRBV6-5 with TRBJ1-2; D may be TRBD1 (5 bases). In germline, CDR1 is MNHEY, CDR2 SVGAGI. The CDR3 runs 15 residues. V lost 4 bases and J 5 bases, leaving 17 bases between the germline ends. CDR3 nucleotides: TGTGCCAGCAGTTCGCAAGGGAGAGGGGCTTATGGCTACACCTTC. Its translation is CASSSQGRGAYGYTF.

The chain combines TRBV30 with TRBJ2-3; tentative D call: TRBD2 (6 bases). Trimming removed 4 bases from V and 2 bases from J, with 19 bases in between. CDR3 length: 16 residues. Germline lookup yields CDR1 GTSNPN and CDR2 SVGIG (reference sequence). CDR3 sequence (DNA): TGTGCCTGGAACCTCGGGACTTTGAGAATCACAGATACGCAGTATTTT. This translates into CAWNLGTLRITDTQYF.

CDR3 coding DNA: TGTGCCAGCAGCTTAGTCCCAGGGCCCCAAGAGACCCAGTACTTC. It is translated as CASSLVPGPQETQYF. The chain has TRBV7-2 and TRBJ2-5; TRBD1 might be the D (5 bases). Germline CDR1 SGHTA, CDR2 FQGNSA. The CDR3 has 15 residues. V dropped 1 base and J dropped 1 base, with 10 bases sitting between them.

The chain combines TRBV6-1 with TRBJ2-2, with D perhaps given as TRBD1 or TRBD2 (6 bases each). The CDR3 is 14 amino acids. Trimming pared 10 bases from V and 7 bases from J, leaving 19 bases between. Germline loops: CDR1 MNHNS, CDR2 SASEGT. CDR3 sequence: CATLRGAVGGELFF. The CDR3 DNA reads as TGTGCCACTTTAAGGGGGGCGGTCGGCGGGGAGCTGTTTTTT.

This clone came up a few times. The chain links TRBV29-1 to TRBJ2-4, with D hard to call. Germline V lookup: CDR1 SQVTM, CDR2 ANQGSEA. This CDR3 contains 14 residues. V lost 2 bases, J lost 0 bases, and 8 bases lay in between. CDR3 sequence (DNA): TGCAGCGTTGAACCCTTGATAGCCAAAAACATTCAGTACTTC. Translating gives CSVEPLIAKNIQYF.

This clone was counted a single time. This CDR3 fails to terminate in the conserved phenylalanine or tryptophan, so it likely reflects a read error. Because the CDR3's place on the DNA is in doubt, the DNA is left out and the CDR3 is given as listed by TCRdb. The CDR3 sequence is CASSLADSPPWTI. This sequence joins TRBV28 and TRBJ1-1. The CDR3 is 13 residues long, counting both termini. CDR1 MDHEN and CDR2 SYDVKM come from the germline V gene.

This chain uses TRBV11-2 with TRBJ1-2; the D is unclear. The germline V and J ends were trimmed by 6 bases and 4 bases, with 15 bases remaining between them. There are 14 residues in the CDR3. Germline CDR1 and CDR2: SGHAT and FQNNGV. The CDR3 reads CASRPTPLGYGYTF. The DNA of the CDR3 is TGTGCCAGCAGACCCACTCCGCTAGGCTATGGCTACACCTTC.

The chain is built from TRBV7-2 and TRBJ2-2, with 9 nucleotides matching TRBD1. This CDR3 has 16 amino acids. Germline CDR1 is SGHTA and CDR2 is FQGNSA. The V segment lost 2 bases and the J segment 6 bases; nucleotides outside the gene matches: 7. CDR3: CASSLLGQGIPGELFF. The CDR3 nucleotides are TGTGCCAGCAGCTTATTGGGACAGGGTATTCCCGGGGAGCTGTTTTTT.

A word on this clone: One end of the junction varies from germline; a read error may be responsible. This chain links TRBV6-6 with TRBJ1-6; 9 bases line up with TRBD1. Germline CDR1 reads MNHNY; CDR2 reads SVGAGI (reference sequence). The CDR3 contains 12 residues. The DNA of the CDR3 is TGTGCCAGCAGTCTCCAACAGGGGGCGGGGACATTT. Translation gives CASSLQQGAGTF.

The V call is TRBV4-1, the J call TRBJ2-6; D tentatively fits TRBD1 or TRBD2 (5 bases each). Germline V gene lookup returns CDR1 MGHRA and CDR2 YSYEKL. Trimming took 3 bases from V and 0 from J, leaving 12 bases between them. The CDR3 is 17 residues long. CDR3 region: CASSHRDQSSGANVLTF. As DNA, the CDR3 is TGCGCCAGCAGCCACCGGGACCAAAGCTCTGGGGCCAACGTCCTGACTTTC.

V gene TRBV5-4 combines with J gene TRBJ1-3, with D perhaps matching TRBD1 (6 bases). Deletions cut 3 bases from V and 0 bases from J, with 13 bases between. Germline lookup yields CDR1 SGHNT and CDR2 YYREEE (reference sequence). This CDR3 contains 16 residues. The DNA for the CDR3 is TGTGCCAGCAGCTCGGGGGCCGGGGCCTCTGGAAACACCATATATTTT. It specifies CASSSGAGASGNTIYF.